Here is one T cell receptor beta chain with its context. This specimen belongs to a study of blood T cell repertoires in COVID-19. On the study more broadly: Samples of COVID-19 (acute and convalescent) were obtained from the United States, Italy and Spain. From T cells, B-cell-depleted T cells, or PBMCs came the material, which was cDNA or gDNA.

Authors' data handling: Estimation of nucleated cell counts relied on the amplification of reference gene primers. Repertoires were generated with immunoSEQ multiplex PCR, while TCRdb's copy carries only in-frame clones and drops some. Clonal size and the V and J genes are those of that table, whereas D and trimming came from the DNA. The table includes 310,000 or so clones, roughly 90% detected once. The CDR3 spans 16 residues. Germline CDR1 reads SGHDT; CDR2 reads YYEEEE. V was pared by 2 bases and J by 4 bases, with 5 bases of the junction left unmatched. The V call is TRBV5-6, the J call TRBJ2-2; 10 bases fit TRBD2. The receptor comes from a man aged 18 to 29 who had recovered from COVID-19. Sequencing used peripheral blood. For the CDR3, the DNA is TGTGCCAGCAGCTTCAGGACTAGCGGCCCCACCGGGGAGCTGTTTTTT. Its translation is CASSFRTSGPTGELFF.